The 10 T cell receptor beta chains in this list originate from one sample, sequenced in a study of cytomegalovirus exposure and HLA in healthy donors. The PCR employed 60 Vbeta primers together with 13 Jbeta primers. Repertoires were generated with immunoSEQ multiplex PCR, while TCRdb's copy carries only in-frame clones and drops some. Of approximately 140,000 clones listed, 80% to 90% are singletons. Sequencing was done on a sample of PBMCs. Source of these receptors: a man aged 50-59 years in good health and CMV-seronegative.

The V and J genes are TRBV11-2 and TRBJ1-5, with 7 bases lining up with TRBD1. This CDR3 spans 14 amino acids. CDR1 is SGHAT and CDR2 is FQNNGV in the germline V gene. V gave up 8 bases and J gave up 5 bases; unmatched junction bases: 9. The CDR3 sequence is CASGPYRGDQPQHF. DNA of the CDR3: TGTGCCAGCGGACCCTACAGGGGAGATCAGCCCCAGCATTTT.

The chain employs TRBV14 and TRBJ1-1, with a possible D match to TRBD1 (5 bases). The V gene lost 6 bases and the J gene lost 7 bases, with 15 bases spanning the gap. Per germline, CDR1 SGHDN and CDR2 FVKESK. The CDR3 spans 13 residues. CDR3: CASSSGGGLEAFF. For the CDR3, the DNA is TGTGCCAGCAGTTCCGGGGGGGGACTTGAAGCTTTCTTT.

The chain joins TRBV10-3 to TRBJ1-2; TRBD1 is a possible D gene (6 bases). Germline assignment: CDR1 ENHRY and CDR2 SYGVKD. The CDR3 consists of 15 residues. V shed 6 bases and J shed 3 bases, with 17 bases lying between them. The CDR3, as DNA: TGTGCCATCAGAGATACAGGGTTTAATCACTATGGCTACACCTTC. This codes for CAIRDTGFNHYGYTF.

The chain couples TRBV30 to TRBJ2-7; D unclear. V was clipped by 0 bases and J by 6 bases, with 6 bases between them. CDR3 length: 11 amino acids. Germline V gene data show CDR1 as GTSNPN and CDR2 as SVGIG (reference sequence). CDR3 in amino acids: CAWSVPGEQYF. In DNA form, the CDR3 reads TGTGCCTGGAGTGTTCCCGGCGAGCAGTACTTC.

The chain is built from TRBV9 and TRBJ2-5, with TRBD2 matching 9 bases. The CDR3 totals 16 residues. Germline V gene data show CDR1 as SGDLS and CDR2 as YYNGEE. Trimming cost V 2 bases and J 4 bases; bases outside gene matches: 9. The CDR3 reads CASSVTPSGGRETQYF. The CDR3 bases are TGTGCCAGCAGCGTTACCCCAAGCGGGGGGCGAGAGACCCAGTACTTC.

This chain connects TRBV7-2 to TRBJ2-3; tentatively, D is TRBD1 (6 bases). The germline gives CDR1 SGHTA, CDR2 FQGNSA. This CDR3 has 13 amino acids. The V gene lost 1 base and the J gene lost 4 bases, with 6 bases spanning the gap. CDR3 sequence: CASSLGQADTQYF. As DNA, the CDR3 is TGTGCCAGCAGCTTAGGACAGGCAGATACGCAGTATTTT.

Notes on this clone: At the DNA level, this CDR3 is encoded by other sequences in the same sample as well. V and J are TRBV9 and TRBJ2-3; 8 bases align to TRBD1. This CDR3 has 15 residues. J gave up 3 bases and V 0 bases, and 3 bases lay outside the gene matches. Germline CDR1 SGDLS, CDR2 YYNGEE. Here the CDR3 DNA reads TGTGCCAGCAGCGTAGGGACAGGGTGGACAGATACGCAGTATTTT. The encoded protein is CASSVGTGWTDTQYF.

This chain joins TRBV30 and TRBJ2-7, with a tentative D call TRBD2 (5 bases). The CDR3 extends over 16 amino acids. Trimming pared 0 bases from V and 1 base from J, leaving 16 bases between. From germline, CDR1 is GTSNPN and CDR2 SVGIG (reference sequence). This CDR3 is CAWSVLPRDASYEQYF. The CDR3, as DNA: TGTGCCTGGAGTGTACTCCCTCGGGATGCATCCTACGAGCAGTACTTC.

V gene TRBV12-5 combines with J gene TRBJ2-1; possible D gene TRBD1, 6 bases. V lost 6 bases and J 6 bases, leaving 12 bases between the germline ends. This CDR3 is built from 13 residues. CDR1 is LGHNT, CDR2 FRNRAP, per germline. The CDR3 region has the DNA TGTGCTAGTGGCCGGGACACGATCAATGAGCAGTTCTTC. It codes for CASGRDTINEQFF.

The chain has TRBV9 and TRBJ2-1, with 14 bases lining up with TRBD2. The V and J ends lost 2 bases and 7 bases, in that order; junction bases with no gene match: 8. The germline V gene has CDR1 SGDLS and CDR2 YYNGEE. This CDR3 has 17 amino acids. In DNA form, the CDR3 reads TGTGCCAGCAGCGTTACGGTGACTAGCGGGGGGGCAAATGAGCAGTTCTTC. This codes for CASSVTVTSGGANEQFF.